One and the same sample provided the 6 T cell receptor beta chains below, sequenced in a study of breast tumors, draining lymph nodes, adjacent tissues. MiXCR was run by TCRdb on the multiplex PCR reads, yielding one entry per CDR3 protein. The profile shows roughly 15,000 distinct CDR3 sequences, roughly 50% of them singletons. Sequenced sample: tumor-adjacent breast tissue. The receptors here all came from a female donor with breast cancer. Some clones in this sample may be carry-over from other donors' samples.

In this sample, this clonotype turned up many times. V gene TRBV2 combines with J gene TRBJ2-6; D gene unclear. Trimming took off 7 bases at V and 1 base at J, with 5 bases between the two ends. Per germline, CDR1 SNHLY and CDR2 FYNNEI. There are 13 residues in the CDR3. CDR3 bases: TGTGCCAGCAAAGTTTCTGGGGCCAACGTCCTGACTTTC. This codes for CASKVSGANVLTF.

This clonotype was seen many times. The gene calls are TRBV4-3 and TRBJ1-1; D is possibly TRBD1 (5 bases). The germline CDR1 and CDR2 sequences are LGHNA and YSLEER. Trimming pared 0 bases from V and 1 base from J, leaving 9 bases between. The CDR3 has 15 residues. CDR3 amino acids: CASSQDPQGNTEAFF. The CDR3 region has the DNA TGCGCCAGCAGCCAAGATCCCCAGGGGAACACTGAAGCTTTCTTT.

About this clonotype itself: At one end the junction does not follow the germline gene, possibly because of a read error. The chain employs TRBV24-1 and TRBJ1-4, with D unclear. Germline V CDR1 and CDR2: KGHDR, SFDVKD. The CDR3 is 11 residues long. DNA for the CDR3: TGTGCCACCAGTGACATTGAAGAACTGTTTTTT. The encoded protein is CATSDIEELFF.

The rearrangement uses TRBV2 and TRBJ1-2, with D maybe TRBD1 (6 bases). Trimming removed 5 bases at V and 0 bases at J, with 10 bases between. Germline CDR1 reads SNHLY; CDR2 reads FYNNEI. The CDR3 loop spans 14 amino acids. CDR3 protein: CASSTGTTNYGYTF. For the CDR3, the DNA is TGTGCCAGCAGTACCGGGACAACTAACTATGGCTACACCTTC.

This rearrangement joins TRBV7-6 to TRBJ2-5; D possibly corresponds to TRBD1 (5 bases). Germline V gene lookup returns CDR1 SGHVS and CDR2 FNYEAQ. The V end was cut by 2 bases, the J end by 2 bases, with 6 bases between. There are 13 residues in the CDR3. The CDR3 here is CASSLYRQETQYF. CDR3 sequence (DNA): TGTGCCAGCAGCTTATACAGGCAAGAGACCCAGTACTTC.

V and J are TRBV7-9 and TRBJ1-4, with 9 bases that match TRBD1. Germline V gene data show CDR1 as SEHNR and CDR2 as FQNEAQ (reference sequence). The CDR3 consists of 15 residues. V dropped 5 bases and J dropped 4; count of bases not matched to a gene: 5. The CDR3: CASSPQDRGNEKLFF. In nucleotides, the CDR3 is TGTGCCAGCAGCCCACAGGACAGGGGTAATGAAAAACTGTTTTTT. Supplemented by reference TRBV7-9 and TRBJ1-4, the full variable domain reads DTGVSQNPRHKITKRGQNVTFRCDPISEHNRLYWYRQTLGQGPEFLTYFQNEAQLEKSRLLSDRFSAERPKGSFSTLEIQRTEQGDSAMYLCASSPQDRGNEKLFFGSGTQLSVL.